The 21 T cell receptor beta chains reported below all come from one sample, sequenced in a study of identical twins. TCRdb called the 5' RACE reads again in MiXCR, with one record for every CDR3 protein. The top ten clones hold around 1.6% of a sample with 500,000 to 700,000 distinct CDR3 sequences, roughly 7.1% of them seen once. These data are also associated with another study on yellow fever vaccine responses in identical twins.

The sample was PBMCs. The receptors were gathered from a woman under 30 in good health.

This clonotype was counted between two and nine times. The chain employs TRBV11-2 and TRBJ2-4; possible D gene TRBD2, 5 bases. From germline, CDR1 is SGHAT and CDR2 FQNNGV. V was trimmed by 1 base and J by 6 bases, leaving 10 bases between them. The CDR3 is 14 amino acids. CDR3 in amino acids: CASSLASGLNIQYF. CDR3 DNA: TGTGCCAGCAGCTTAGCGTCGGGGTTAAACATTCAGTACTTC.

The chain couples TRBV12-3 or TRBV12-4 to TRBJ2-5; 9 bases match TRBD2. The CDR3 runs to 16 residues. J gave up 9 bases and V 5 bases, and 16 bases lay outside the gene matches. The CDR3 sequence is CASSPALAGPTAAQYF. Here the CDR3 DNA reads TGTGCCAGCAGTCCCGCCCTAGCGGGACCTACTGCGGCCCAGTACTTC.

The CDR3 here is CAIKGGVTGPGSYEQYF. In DNA, the CDR3 is TGTGCCATCAAAGGGGGAGTGACAGGCCCCGGGTCCTACGAGCAGTACTTC. The rearrangement links TRBV10-3 to TRBJ2-7; possible D gene TRBD1, 6 bases. Looked up from germline, CDR1 is ENHRY and CDR2 is SYGVKD. V lost 7 bases and J 1 base, leaving 23 bases between the germline ends. The CDR3 has 17 residues.

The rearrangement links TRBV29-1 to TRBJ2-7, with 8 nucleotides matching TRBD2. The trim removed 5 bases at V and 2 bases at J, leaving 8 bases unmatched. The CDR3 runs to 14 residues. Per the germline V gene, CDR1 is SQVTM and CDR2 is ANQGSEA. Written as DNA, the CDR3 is TGCAGCGTTTTGGGCCTAGCGGGTACCTACGAGCAGTACTTC. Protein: CSVLGLAGTYEQYF.

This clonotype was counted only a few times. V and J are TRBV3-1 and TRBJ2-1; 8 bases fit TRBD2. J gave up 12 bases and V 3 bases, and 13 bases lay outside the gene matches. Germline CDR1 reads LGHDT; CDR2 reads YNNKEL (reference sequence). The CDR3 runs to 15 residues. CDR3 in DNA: TGTGCCAGCAGCCAGATCGGGACTAGAAACCTTGCGCAGTTCTTC. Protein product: CASSQIGTRNLAQFF.

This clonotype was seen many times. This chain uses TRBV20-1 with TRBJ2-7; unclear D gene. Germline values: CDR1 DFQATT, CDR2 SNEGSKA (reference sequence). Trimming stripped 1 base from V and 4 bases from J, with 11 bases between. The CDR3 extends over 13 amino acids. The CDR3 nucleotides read TGCAGTGCTAGAGCCCTCACAAGTTACGAGCAGTACGTC. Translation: CSARALTSYEQYV.

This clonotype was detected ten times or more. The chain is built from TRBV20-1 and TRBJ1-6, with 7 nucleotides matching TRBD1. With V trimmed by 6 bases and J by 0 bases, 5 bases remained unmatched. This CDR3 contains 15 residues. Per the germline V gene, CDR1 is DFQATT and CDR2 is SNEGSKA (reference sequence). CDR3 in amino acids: CSAPTGSSYNSPLHF. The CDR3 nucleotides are TGCAGTGCACCGACAGGGAGCTCCTATAATTCACCCCTCCACTTT.

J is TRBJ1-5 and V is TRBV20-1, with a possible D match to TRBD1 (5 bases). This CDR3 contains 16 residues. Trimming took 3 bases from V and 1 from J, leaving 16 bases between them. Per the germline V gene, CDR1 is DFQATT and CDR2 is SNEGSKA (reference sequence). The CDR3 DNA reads TGCAGTGCTAGCATAGGCGGGACGGCAAGCAATCAGCCCCAGCATTTT. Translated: CSASIGGTASNQPQHF.

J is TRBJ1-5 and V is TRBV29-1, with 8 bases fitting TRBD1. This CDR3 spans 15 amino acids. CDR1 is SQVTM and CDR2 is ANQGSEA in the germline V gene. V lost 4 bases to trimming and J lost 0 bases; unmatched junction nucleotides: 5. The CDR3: CSVGEQGGSNQPQHF. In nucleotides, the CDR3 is TGCAGCGTTGGAGAACAGGGGGGTAGCAATCAGCCCCAGCATTTT.

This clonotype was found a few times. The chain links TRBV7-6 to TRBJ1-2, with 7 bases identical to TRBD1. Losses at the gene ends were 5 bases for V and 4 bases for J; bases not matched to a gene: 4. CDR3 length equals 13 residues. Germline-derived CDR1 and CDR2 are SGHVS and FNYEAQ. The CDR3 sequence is CASSMTGFYGYTF. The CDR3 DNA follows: TGTGCCAGCAGCATGACAGGGTTCTATGGCTACACCTTC.

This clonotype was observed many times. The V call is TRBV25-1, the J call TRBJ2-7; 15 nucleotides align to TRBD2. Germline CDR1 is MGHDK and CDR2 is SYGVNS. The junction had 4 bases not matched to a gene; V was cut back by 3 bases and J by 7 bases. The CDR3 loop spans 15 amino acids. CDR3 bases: TGTGCCAGCAGTGATTCCGGGACTAGCGGGAGGGAGCAGTACTTC. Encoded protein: CASSDSGTSGREQYF.

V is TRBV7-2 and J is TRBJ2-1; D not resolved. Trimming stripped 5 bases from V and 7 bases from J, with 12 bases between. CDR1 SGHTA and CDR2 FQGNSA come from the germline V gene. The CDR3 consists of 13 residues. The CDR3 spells CASSLVTLNEQFF. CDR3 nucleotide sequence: TGTGCCAGCAGCCTTGTCACGCTGAATGAGCAGTTCTTC. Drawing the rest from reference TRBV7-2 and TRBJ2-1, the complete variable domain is GAGVSQSPSNKVTEKGKDVELRCDPISGHTALYWYRQSLGQGLEFLIYFQGNSAPDKSGLPSDRFSAERTGGSVSTLTIQRTQQEDSAVYLCASSLVTLNEQFFGPGTRLTVL.

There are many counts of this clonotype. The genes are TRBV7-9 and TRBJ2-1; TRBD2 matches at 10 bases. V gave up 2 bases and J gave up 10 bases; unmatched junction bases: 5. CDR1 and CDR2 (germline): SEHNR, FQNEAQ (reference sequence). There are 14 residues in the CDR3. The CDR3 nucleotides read TGTGCCAGCAGCTTAATAGCGGGAGGAGCCGAGCAGTTCTTC. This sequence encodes CASSLIAGGAEQFF. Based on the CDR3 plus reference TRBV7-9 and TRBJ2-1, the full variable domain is DTGVSQNPRHKITKRGQNVTFRCDPISEHNRLYWYRQTLGQGPEFLTYFQNEAQLEKSRLLSDRFSAERPKGSFSTLEIQRTEQGDSAMYLCASSLIAGGAEQFFGPGTRLTVL.

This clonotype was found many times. CDR3 loop: CASSLRGQTYEQYF. CDR3 sequence (DNA): TGCGCCAGCAGCTTGAGGGGACAGACCTACGAGCAGTACTTC. The V gene is TRBV5-1, the J gene TRBJ2-7, with TRBD1 matching over 7 bases. The CDR3 spans 14 residues. V shed 1 base, J shed 2 bases, and the junction held 3 bases outside the gene matches. Looked up from germline, CDR1 is SGHRS and CDR2 is YFSETQ.

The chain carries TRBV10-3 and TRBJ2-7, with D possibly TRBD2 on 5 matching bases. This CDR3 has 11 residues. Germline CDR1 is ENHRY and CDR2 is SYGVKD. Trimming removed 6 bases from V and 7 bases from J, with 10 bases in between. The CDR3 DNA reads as TGTGCCATCAGCGAGGGCCGGGAGCAGTACGTC. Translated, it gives CAISEGREQYV.

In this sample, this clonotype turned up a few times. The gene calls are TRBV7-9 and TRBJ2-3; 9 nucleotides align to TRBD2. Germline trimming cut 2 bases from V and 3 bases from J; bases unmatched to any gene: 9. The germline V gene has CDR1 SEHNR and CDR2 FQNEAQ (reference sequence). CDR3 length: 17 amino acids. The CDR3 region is CASSLWLASGKTDTQYF. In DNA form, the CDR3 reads TGTGCCAGCAGCTTATGGTTGGCTAGCGGGAAGACAGATACGCAGTATTTT. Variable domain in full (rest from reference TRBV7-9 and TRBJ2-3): DTGVSQNPRHKITKRGQNVTFRCDPISEHNRLYWYRQTLGQGPEFLTYFQNEAQLEKSRLLSDRFSAERPKGSFSTLEIQRTEQGDSAMYLCASSLWLASGKTDTQYFGPGTRLTVL.

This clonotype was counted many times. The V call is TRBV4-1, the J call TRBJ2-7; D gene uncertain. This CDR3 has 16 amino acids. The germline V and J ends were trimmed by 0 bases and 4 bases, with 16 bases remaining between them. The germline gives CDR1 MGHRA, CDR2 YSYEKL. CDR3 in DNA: TGCGCCAGCAGCCAAGACACCTTCACGAGAGTTTACGAGCAGTACGTC. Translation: CASSQDTFTRVYEQYV.

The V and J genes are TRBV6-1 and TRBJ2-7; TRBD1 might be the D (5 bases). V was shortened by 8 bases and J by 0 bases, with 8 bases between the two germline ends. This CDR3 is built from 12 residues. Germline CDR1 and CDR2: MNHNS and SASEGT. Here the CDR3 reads CASRQSSYEQYF. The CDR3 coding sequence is TGTGCCAGCCGACAGAGCTCCTACGAGCAGTACTTC.

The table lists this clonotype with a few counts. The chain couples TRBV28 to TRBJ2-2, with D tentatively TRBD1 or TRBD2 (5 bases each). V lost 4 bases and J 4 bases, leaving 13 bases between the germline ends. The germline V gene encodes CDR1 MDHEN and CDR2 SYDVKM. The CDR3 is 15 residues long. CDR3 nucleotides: TGTGCCAGCAGTTCCTCCTCGGGGCCCACCGGGGAGCTGTTTTTT. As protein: CASSSSSGPTGELFF.

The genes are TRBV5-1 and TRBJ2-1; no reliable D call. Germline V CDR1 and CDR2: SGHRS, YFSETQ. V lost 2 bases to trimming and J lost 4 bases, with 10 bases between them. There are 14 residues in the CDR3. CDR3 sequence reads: CASSLTELYNEQFF. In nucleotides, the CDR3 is TGCGCCAGCAGCTTAACGGAACTATACAATGAGCAGTTCTTC.

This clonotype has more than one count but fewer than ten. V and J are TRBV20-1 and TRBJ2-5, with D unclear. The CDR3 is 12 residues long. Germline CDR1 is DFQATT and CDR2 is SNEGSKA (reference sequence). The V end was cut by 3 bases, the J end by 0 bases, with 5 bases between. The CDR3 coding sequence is TGCAGTGCTAGGGGGAACCAAGAGACCCAGTACTTC. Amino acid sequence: CSARGNQETQYF.